Below are 26 T cell receptor beta chains sequenced from a single sample in a study of cytomegalovirus exposure and HLA in healthy donors (dated by TCRdb to about 2017). Library construction relied on the immunoSEQ multiplex PCR assay. For the multiplex PCR, a mixture combining 60 forward primers for TCR Vbeta segments and 13 reverse primers for TCR Jbeta segments was used. Imported from immuneACCESS, the table was reduced by TCRdb to in-frame sequences with V and J called. These copies leave out some clones; in studies compared against another copy, an unresolved V gene accounts for under half, and the cause of the remainder is not known. This sample is represented by around 120,000 clones; around 60% of them were singletons. The top ten clonotypes cover less than 9.5% of the sample. The sequenced material came from PBMCs. These receptors were taken from a woman between 40 and 55 years old in good health and CMV-seropositive.

The gene calls are TRBV9 and TRBJ1-2; a weak D match, TRBD1 (5 bases). The CDR3 has 18 amino acids. CDR1 is SGDLS, CDR2 YYNGEE, per germline. V lost 0 bases and J lost 4, with 22 bases in between. Written as DNA, the CDR3 is TGTGCCAGCAGCGTAGGATCCCCCGGTGGGTTGGGGGGCTATGGCTACACCTTC. This translates into CASSVGSPGGLGGYGYTF.

This clone has a handful of counts. V gene TRBV29-1 combines with J gene TRBJ1-2; 8 bases match TRBD1. Per the germline V gene, CDR1 is SQVTM and CDR2 is ANQGSEA. This CDR3 is 12 amino acids long. After removal of 7 bases from V and 8 bases from J, the junction contained 9 bases not matched to a gene. The CDR3 spells CSAETGAVGYTF. CDR3 DNA: TGCAGCGCCGAGACAGGGGCGGTCGGCTACACCTTC.

This clone has a handful of counts. The chain is built from TRBV28 and TRBJ1-1, with TRBD1 matching over 8 bases. V was pared by 2 bases and J by 6 bases, with 5 bases of the junction left unmatched. Germline loops: CDR1 MDHEN, CDR2 SYDVKM. The CDR3 loop spans 14 amino acids. Written as DNA, the CDR3 is TGTGCCAGCAGTTTAAGTCAGGGGGCCGCTGAAGCTTTCTTT. Its protein product is CASSLSQGAAEAFF. Full variable domain (missing parts from reference TRBV28 and TRBJ1-1): DVKVTQSSRYLVKRTGEKVFLECVQDMDHENMFWYRQDPGLGLRLIYFSYDVKMKEKGDIPEGYSVSREKKERFSLILESASTNQTSMYLCASSLSQGAAEAFFGQGTRLTVV.

This sequence joins TRBV9 and TRBJ2-6, with D possibly being TRBD1 (5 bases). The CDR3 runs to 18 residues. V was shortened by 0 bases and J by 1 base, with 14 bases between the two germline ends. CDR1 is SGDLS, CDR2 YYNGEE, per germline. The CDR3 bases are TGTGCCAGCAGCGTAGGAATGACAGCTAGATCTGGGGCCAACGTCCTGACTTTC. Encoded protein: CASSVGMTARSGANVLTF.

The V and J genes are TRBV6-6 and TRBJ2-7, with a tentative D call TRBD2 (5 bases). Trimming pared 0 bases from V and 0 bases from J, leaving 9 bases between. CDR1 and CDR2 from the germline V gene are MNHNY and SVGAGI (reference sequence). CDR3 size: 15 residues. CDR3 region: CASSYSIGSSYEQYF. Written as DNA, the CDR3 is TGTGCCAGCAGTTACTCGATAGGGAGCTCCTACGAGCAGTACTTC.

The chain employs TRBV15 and TRBJ2-3; D uncertain. Trimming pared 5 bases from V and 3 bases from J, leaving 6 bases between. The CDR3 totals 12 residues. Germline CDR1 is LNHNV and CDR2 is YYDKDF (reference sequence). This CDR3 reads CATSPMTDTQYF. In DNA, the CDR3 is TGTGCCACCAGCCCCATGACAGATACGCAGTATTTT.

The table lists this clone with a few counts. The V call is TRBV30, the J call TRBJ2-5; a weak D match, TRBD1 (6 bases). The CDR3 has 11 amino acids. CDR1 and CDR2 (germline): GTSNPN, SVGIG (reference sequence). V was pared by 4 bases and J by 9 bases, with 12 bases between. The CDR3 sequence is CAWNIGGSQYF. CDR3 sequence (DNA): TGTGCCTGGAATATAGGGGGTTCCCAGTACTTC.

The J gene is TRBJ2-1, the V gene TRBV7-8; tentative D call: TRBD1 (6 bases). This CDR3 has 16 residues. The germline gives CDR1 SGHVS, CDR2 FQNEAQ. V lost 5 bases and J 0 bases, leaving 14 bases between the germline ends. CDR3: CASSERTDSSYNEQFF. In DNA, the CDR3 is TGTGCCAGCAGCGAACGGACAGATAGCTCCTACAATGAGCAGTTCTTC.

There are a few counts of this clone. This chain links TRBV5-1 with TRBJ1-2, with TRBD1 matching over 7 bases. J lost 3 bases, V lost 9 bases, and 5 bases had no gene match. Germline V CDR1 and CDR2: SGHRS, YFSETQ. There are 12 residues in the CDR3. CDR3 coding DNA: TGCGCCACCCGGGACAGAGACTATGGCTACACCTTC. Encoded protein: CATRDRDYGYTF.

V is TRBV5-1 and J is TRBJ2-5; 8 bases fit TRBD1. The J call is uncertain, as TRBJ2-7 better fits the DNA end. The CDR3 sequence is 14 residues long. Germline CDR1 and CDR2: SGHRS and YFSETQ. The chain's CDR3 is CASSLAGGESEQYF. In DNA, the CDR3 is TGCGCCAGCAGCTTGGCAGGGGGCGAATCCGAGCAGTACTTC.

The sample holds a few counts of this clone. The chain combines TRBV5-1 with TRBJ2-1, with 7 bases fitting TRBD1. The CDR3 has 13 amino acids. Germline V gene sequence: CDR1 SGHRS, CDR2 YFSETQ. After removal of 6 bases from V and 9 bases from J, the junction contained 9 bases not matched to a gene. Written as DNA, the CDR3 is TGCGCCAGCAACCTCGAGGGGGCAGGTGAGCAGTTCTTC. Translation: CASNLEGAGEQFF.

V is TRBV6-1 and J is TRBJ1-2, with no clear D. Trimming cost V 4 bases and J 5 bases, with 17 bases left between them. Looked up from germline, CDR1 is MNHNS and CDR2 is SASEGT. The CDR3 totals 15 residues. In DNA form, the CDR3 reads TGTGCCAGCAGTGTTCGGAGGTCTCTACCATATGGCTACACCTTC. Its protein product is CASSVRRSLPYGYTF.

The rearrangement uses TRBV4-1 and TRBJ2-5; possible D gene TRBD2, 5 bases. The CDR3 length is 15 residues. Germline V gene sequence: CDR1 MGHRA, CDR2 YSYEKL. The ends were cut back, 0 bases at V and 5 bases at J, with 13 bases in the middle. The CDR3 protein is CASSQDSWRWETQYF. The CDR3 region has the DNA TGCGCCAGCAGCCAAGATTCGTGGAGGTGGGAGACCCAGTACTTC.

The table lists this clone with a few counts. The rearrangement links TRBV6-6 to TRBJ2-2, with 8 bases fitting TRBD1. Germline loops: CDR1 MNHNY, CDR2 SVGAGI (reference sequence). CDR3 length equals 16 residues. V lost 1 base and J lost 4; bases outside the gene matches: 5. The CDR3 coding sequence is TGTGCCAGCAGTTACTTGGCAGGGGGCCCCACCGGGGAGCTGTTTTTT. Translation gives CASSYLAGGPTGELFF.

This sequence joins TRBV6-4 and TRBJ1-1, with no clear D. Germline CDR1 reads MRHNA; CDR2 reads SNTAGT. Trimming took off 4 bases at V and 1 base at J, with 7 bases between the two ends. The CDR3 is 13 residues long. The CDR3 protein is CASSVERNTEAFF. The CDR3 bases are TGTGCCAGCAGTGTGGAGAGGAACACTGAAGCTTTCTTT.

This clone occurred a few times. The CDR3 loop reads CASSLNGRGGYQETQYF. DNA for the CDR3: TGTGCCAGCAGCTTAAATGGCCGGGGGGGATACCAAGAGACCCAGTACTTC. The chain employs TRBV7-3 and TRBJ2-5, with 8 bases matching TRBD2. The germline CDR1 and CDR2 sequences are SGHTA and FQGTGA. CDR3 size: 17 residues. The V and J ends lost 1 base and 0 bases, in that order; junction bases with no gene match: 7.

This clone was recorded a few times. The J gene is TRBJ1-2, the V gene TRBV7-2; D ambiguous. The CDR3 length is 17 residues. The germline CDR1 and CDR2 sequences are SGHTA and FQGNSA. Trimming took 2 bases from V and 2 from J, leaving 18 bases between them. CDR3: CASSLRWGGLSNYGYTF. In nucleotides, the CDR3 is TGTGCCAGCAGCTTAAGGTGGGGAGGGTTATCCAACTATGGCTACACCTTC.

The chain has TRBV27 and TRBJ2-5, with a possible D match to TRBD1 (6 bases). CDR1 and CDR2 (germline): MNHEY, SMNVEV (reference sequence). This CDR3 comprises 14 residues. The germline V and J ends were trimmed by 3 bases and 4 bases, with 12 bases remaining between them. The chain's CDR3 is CASSFQGFSETQYF. As DNA, the CDR3 is TGTGCCAGCAGTTTTCAGGGGTTTTCAGAGACCCAGTACTTC.

In this sample, this clone turned up a few times. This chain links TRBV28 with TRBJ2-7; the D is unclear. The CDR3 has 13 residues. CDR1 MDHEN and CDR2 SYDVKM come from the germline V gene. Trimming stripped 6 bases from V and 6 bases from J, with 15 bases between. CDR3: CASSPTGQSEQYF. Written as DNA, the CDR3 is TGTGCCAGCAGCCCGACTGGCCAAAGCGAGCAGTACTTC.

V usage is TRBV19 and J usage is TRBJ1-1; no definite D call. Per the germline V gene, CDR1 is LNHDA and CDR2 is SQIVND (reference sequence). V lost 1 base, J lost 7 bases, and 7 bases lay in between. The CDR3 is made up of 12 amino acids. CDR3 nucleotide sequence: TGTGCCAGTAGTATAGGTGCAGTTGAAGCTTTCTTT. This sequence encodes CASSIGAVEAFF. Full variable domain (rest looked up from reference TRBV19 and TRBJ1-1): DGGITQSPKYLFRKEGQNVTLSCEQNLNHDAMYWYRQDPGQGLRLIYYSQIVNDFQKGDIAEGYSVSREKKESFPLTVTSAQKNPTAFYLCASSIGAVEAFFGQGTRLTVV.

The rearrangement uses TRBV2 and TRBJ2-5; tentative D call: TRBD1 (6 bases). Trimming took off 4 bases at V and 5 bases at J, with 14 bases between the two ends. The germline V gene has CDR1 SNHLY and CDR2 FYNNEI. This CDR3 comprises 14 residues. Here the CDR3 DNA reads TGTGCCAGCAGTGGGACAGTGTATGAGGAGACCCAGTACTTC. Its translation: CASSGTVYEETQYF. The entire variable domain, with the rest obtained from reference TRBV2 and TRBJ2-5, is as follows: EPEVTQTPSHQVTQMGQEVILRCVPISNHLYFYWYRQILGQKVEFLVSFYNNEISEKSEIFDDQFSVERPDGSNFTLKIRSTKLEDSAMYFCASSGTVYEETQYFGPGTRLLVL.

The rearrangement links TRBV7-3 to TRBJ1-2; D not resolved. V lost 2 bases, J lost 3 bases, and 7 bases lay in between. Germline CDR1 reads SGHTA; CDR2 reads FQGTGA. The CDR3 is 13 residues long. CDR3 bases: TGTGCCAGCAGCTTATCGACTGACTATGGCTACACCTTC. This sequence encodes CASSLSTDYGYTF. The whole variable domain, remainder taken from reference TRBV7-3 and TRBJ1-2, is GAGVSQTPSNKVTEKGKYVELRCDPISGHTALYWYRQSLGQGPEFLIYFQGTGAADDSGLPNDRFFAVRPEGSVSTLKIQRTERGDSAVYLCASSLSTDYGYTFGSGTRLTVV.

This clone turned up a few times. The chain carries TRBV18 and TRBJ1-3; 10 nucleotides align to TRBD1. The ends lost 6 bases at V and 0 bases at J; junction bases unmatched: 11. CDR3 size: 18 residues. The germline V gene has CDR1 KGHSH and CDR2 LQKENI. The CDR3 reads CASSVTGTGVISGNTIYF. In DNA, the CDR3 is TGTGCCAGCTCGGTCACCGGGACAGGGGTTATCTCTGGAAACACCATATATTTT. Supplemented by reference TRBV18 and TRBJ1-3, the full variable domain reads NAGVMQNPRHLVRRRGQEARLRCSPMKGHSHVYWYRQLPEEGLKFMVYLQKENIIDESGMPKERFSAEFPKEGPSILRIQQVVRGDSAAYFCASSVTGTGVISGNTIYFGEGSWLTVV.

This chain connects TRBV29-1 to TRBJ1-5; 8 positions match TRBD1. This CDR3 contains 13 residues. Unmatched junction bases numbered 5, after V lost 4 bases and J lost 6 bases. CDR1 and CDR2 (germline): SQVTM, ANQGSEA. The CDR3 here is CSVAQGVSQPQHF. The CDR3, as DNA: TGCAGCGTTGCACAGGGGGTGAGTCAGCCCCAGCATTTT.

The chain employs TRBV6-5 and TRBJ2-5; 9 nucleotides line up with TRBD1. The end of the DNA fits TRBJ2-7 better, so the J call may be wrong. This CDR3 has 14 amino acids. Germline V gives CDR1 MNHEY, CDR2 SVGAGI. DNA for the CDR3: TGTGCCAGCAGGATACAGGGGGCGTTAGGCGAGCAGTACTTC. Encoded protein: CASRIQGALGEQYF.

The rearrangement joins TRBV6-5 to TRBJ2-7, with TRBD1 matching over 7 bases. The ends lost 6 bases at V and 3 bases at J; junction bases unmatched: 5. Germline CDR1 and CDR2: MNHEY and SVGAGI. This CDR3 contains 13 residues. The CDR3 reads CASRYDRDYEQYF. CDR3 DNA sequence: TGTGCCAGCAGATACGACAGGGACTACGAGCAGTACTTC.